The clone carrying this TCR beta chain was found a few times. The antigen is not known. This sample stems from a study of identical twins. Study-wide findings and caveats: Twins showed weaker excess sharing in their beta out-of-frame sequences. Insertions were fewer in abundant cord blood beta clonotypes, whereas memory repertoires showed none of this pattern. Out-of-frame alpha sequences shared by twins showed excess low generation probability.

Each cDNA held unique molecular identifiers, and template switching gave it a universal primer site. TCRdb called the 5' RACE reads again in MiXCR, with one record for every CDR3 protein. The sample comprises 1,800,000 or so distinct CDR3 sequences, around a third of which are singletons, and about 0.3% rests with the top ten. Germline CDR1 reads SGHRS; CDR2 reads YFSETQ. With 7 bases clipped from V and 0 bases from J, the junction kept 15 bases outside the gene matches. The CDR3 totals 17 residues. V is TRBV5-1 and J is TRBJ1-1; 7 bases fit TRBD1. The origin of this receptor is a newborn girl in good health. The sample taken for sequencing was cord blood. This CDR3 is CASSPRTGLLMNTEAFF. CDR3 DNA: TGCGCCAGCTCCCCCCGGACAGGCCTTCTCATGAACACTGAAGCTTTCTTT.